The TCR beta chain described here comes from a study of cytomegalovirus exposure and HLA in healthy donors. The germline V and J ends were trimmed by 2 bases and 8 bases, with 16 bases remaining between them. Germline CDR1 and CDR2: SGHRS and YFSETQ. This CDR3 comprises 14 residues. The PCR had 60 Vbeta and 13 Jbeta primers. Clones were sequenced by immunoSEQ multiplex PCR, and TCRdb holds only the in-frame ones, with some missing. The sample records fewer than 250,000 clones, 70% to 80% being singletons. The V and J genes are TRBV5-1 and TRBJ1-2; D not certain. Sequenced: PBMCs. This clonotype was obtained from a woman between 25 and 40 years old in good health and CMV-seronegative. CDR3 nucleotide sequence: TGCGCCAGCAGCTTCAACCCGGGAACGTCCGGCTACACCTTC. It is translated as CASSFNPGTSGYTF. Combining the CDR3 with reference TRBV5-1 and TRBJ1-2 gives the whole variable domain KAGVTQTPRYLIKTRGQQVTLSCSPISGHRSVSWYQQTPGQGLQFLFEYFSETQRNKGNFPGRFSGRQFSNSRSEMNVSTLELGDSALYLCASSFNPGTSGYTFGSGTRLTVV.